This T cell receptor (beta chain) stems from a study of T cells in Graves' hyperthyroidism and ophthalmopathy. General observations from the study: Among thyroid clonotypes expanded above 0.001, most also appeared in blood.

Regions amplified from RNA transcripts were the TCR beta CDR3 regions. When the TCR CDR3 underwent first-round RT-PCR, the HTBI primer set was used. In TCRdb, the multiplex PCR reads were re-called with MiXCR into one record per CDR3 protein. This sample has 500,000 to 750,000 distinct CDR3 sequences, with 15% to 19% found just once. This clonotype was recorded many times. The antigen is undetermined. This receptor was taken from a woman aged 25 to 39 with Graves' hyperthyroidism. The sequencing input was blood.

This chain's CDR3 is CASSLIRLVRGDSMNTEAFF. CDR3 DNA sequence: TGTGCCAGCAGCTTAATCCGATTAGTCAGGGGCGATTCCATGAACACTGAAGCTTTCTTT. The gene calls are TRBV11-2 and TRBJ1-1, with a tentative D call TRBD1 (6 bases). The germline gives CDR1 SGHAT, CDR2 FQNNGV. This CDR3 region has 20 residues. Trimming stripped 2 bases from V and 0 bases from J, with 25 bases between.